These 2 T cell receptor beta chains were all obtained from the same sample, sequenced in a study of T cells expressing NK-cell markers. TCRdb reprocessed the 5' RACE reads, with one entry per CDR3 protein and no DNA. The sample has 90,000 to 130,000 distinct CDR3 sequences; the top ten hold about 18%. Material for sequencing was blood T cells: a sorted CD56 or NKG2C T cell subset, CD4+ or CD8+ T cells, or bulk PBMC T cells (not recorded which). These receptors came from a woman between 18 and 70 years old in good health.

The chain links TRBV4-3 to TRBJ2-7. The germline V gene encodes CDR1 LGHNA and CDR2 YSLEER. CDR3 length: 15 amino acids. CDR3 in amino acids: CASSQDIDSFGPQYF.

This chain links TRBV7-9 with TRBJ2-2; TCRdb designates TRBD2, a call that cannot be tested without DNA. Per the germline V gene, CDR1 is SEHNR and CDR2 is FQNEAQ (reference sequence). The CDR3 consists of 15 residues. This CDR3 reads CASSRTGSAAGELFF.